This T cell receptor beta chain was captured in a study of blood T cell repertoires in COVID-19. Study details: Some COVID-19 samples were acute and others convalescent; all came from the United States, Italy and Spain. T cells, B-cell-depleted T cells, or PBMCs supplied cDNA or gDNA.

TCRdb's copy holds only in-frame clones and misses some; the assay was immunoSEQ multiplex PCR. Counted here are more than 150,000 clones, approximately 90% occurring once; the ten biggest clones make up 2% to 2.5%. Participants had their cohort set by participant-reported clinical history. Recovery among Cohort 3 donors was established by two negative PCRs, clearance, or symptom resolution. CDR3 length: 15 residues. J gave up 1 base and V 5 bases, and 5 bases lay outside the gene matches. CDR1 and CDR2 from the germline V gene are SNHLY and FYNNEI. Sequences were obtained from PBMCs or T cells enriched from blood (not recorded which). The sequence derives from a woman in her thirties who had recovered from COVID-19. The chain has TRBV2 and TRBJ1-5; 7 nucleotides line up with TRBD1. CDR3 sequence (DNA): TGTGCCAGCAGTAAGACAGGGATCAGCAATCAGCCCCAGCATTTT. This sequence encodes CASSKTGISNQPQHF. Combining the CDR3 with reference TRBV2 and TRBJ1-5 gives the whole variable domain EPEVTQTPSHQVTQMGQEVILRCVPISNHLYFYWYRQILGQKVEFLVSFYNNEISEKSEIFDDQFSVERPDGSNFTLKIRSTKLEDSAMYFCASSKTGISNQPQHFGDGTRLSIL.